Presented here are 27 T cell receptor beta chains from one specimen sequenced in a study of cytomegalovirus exposure and HLA in healthy donors. Assay: immunoSEQ multiplex PCR; the TCRdb copy retains only in-frame clones and omits some. The table records about 150,000 clones, around 84% of them present only once. The sequencing input was PBMCs. These receptors all stem from a human donor in good health.

This clone was seen more than once but under ten times. The chain recombines TRBV19 with TRBJ1-2; possible D gene TRBD1, 5 bases. CDR1 and CDR2 (germline): LNHDA, SQIVND (reference sequence). The V end was cut by 7 bases, the J end by 4 bases, with 16 bases between. CDR3 length equals 14 residues. CDR3 DNA: TGTGCCAGTACATACGGGACTGTCGGCTATGGCTACACCTTC. This translates into CASTYGTVGYGYTF. Looking up the rest from reference TRBV19 and TRBJ1-2 gives the full variable domain: DGGITQSPKYLFRKEGQNVTLSCEQNLNHDAMYWYRQDPGQGLRLIYYSQIVNDFQKGDIAEGYSVSREKKESFPLTVTSAQKNPTAFYLCASTYGTVGYGYTFGSGTRLTVV.

The chain recombines TRBV30 with TRBJ2-3, with 11 bases matching TRBD2. CDR3 size: 16 residues. Unmatched junction bases numbered 9, after V lost 3 bases and J lost 4 bases. Germline V gives CDR1 GTSNPN, CDR2 SVGIG (reference sequence). CDR3 amino acids: CAWSGGLAVSADTQYF. CDR3 nucleotide sequence: TGTGCCTGGAGCGGGGGACTAGCGGTTTCGGCAGATACGCAGTATTTT.

This clone was seen a single time. V gene TRBV5-3 combines with J gene TRBJ1-4, with 7 bases that match TRBD1. TRBV5-3 is treated as an ORF (open reading frame) with a function not yet certain. This CDR3 is built from 16 residues. After removal of 10 bases from V and 0 bases from J, the junction contained 12 bases not matched to a gene. The CDR3 here is CADARDSRTTNEKLFF. CDR3 DNA: TGTGCCGATGCCCGGGACAGTCGGACAACTAATGAAAAACTGTTTTTT.

V usage is TRBV2 and J usage is TRBJ2-6; 7 nucleotides align to TRBD1. The CDR3 has 16 residues. Germline-derived CDR1 and CDR2 are SNHLY and FYNNEI. The trim removed 6 bases at V and 5 bases at J, leaving 10 bases unmatched. CDR3: CASRGFRDSRANVLTF. CDR3 DNA sequence: TGTGCCAGCAGGGGGTTTCGGGACAGCAGGGCCAACGTCCTGACTTTC. Looking up the rest from reference TRBV2 and TRBJ2-6 gives the full variable domain: EPEVTQTPSHQVTQMGQEVILRCVPISNHLYFYWYRQILGQKVEFLVSFYNNEISEKSEIFDDQFSVERPDGSNFTLKIRSTKLEDSAMYFCASRGFRDSRANVLTFGAGSRLTVL.

V is TRBV5-1 and J is TRBJ2-2; 11 bases align to TRBD2. V gave up 3 bases and J gave up 4 bases; unmatched junction bases: 5. The CDR3 is made up of 16 amino acids. Germline V gene data show CDR1 as SGHRS and CDR2 as YFSETQ. The CDR3: CASSWSTSGATGELFF. Written as DNA, the CDR3 is TGCGCCAGCAGCTGGTCGACTAGCGGGGCCACCGGGGAGCTGTTTTTT.

The count of this clone is one. V gene TRBV27 combines with J gene TRBJ1-2; D not certain. Germline values: CDR1 MNHEY, CDR2 SMNVEV (reference sequence). The CDR3 sequence is 16 residues long. V gave up 3 bases and J gave up 2 bases, with 16 bases separating them. For the CDR3, the DNA is TGTGCCAGCAGTTTCCATGGACTGGCTGGGAACTATGGCTACACCTTC. Translating it yields CASSFHGLAGNYGYTF.

CDR3 bases: TGTGCCAGCAGCTTAGTCGGGGGGTATAATGAAAAACTGTTTTTT. Its protein is CASSLVGGYNEKLFF. The rearrangement joins TRBV7-9 to TRBJ1-4, with D possibly matching TRBD1 (5 bases). CDR3 length: 15 amino acids. V was trimmed by 1 base and J by 4 bases, leaving 10 bases between them. Germline CDR1 and CDR2: SEHNR and FQNEAQ (reference sequence).

The genes are TRBV7-9 and TRBJ1-5; TRBD1 is a possible D gene (5 bases). Trimming cost V 1 base and J 1 base, with 8 bases left between them. The CDR3 totals 15 residues. Per the germline V gene, CDR1 is SEHNR and CDR2 is FQNEAQ (reference sequence). The CDR3 region is CASSLEGASNQPQHF. The CDR3 DNA reads as TGTGCCAGCAGCTTAGAAGGGGCGAGCAATCAGCCCCAGCATTTT.

This rearrangement joins TRBV2 to TRBJ2-1; 8 positions agree with TRBD1. This CDR3 comprises 14 residues. Per germline, CDR1 SNHLY and CDR2 FYNNEI. Unmatched junction bases numbered 1, after V lost 4 bases and J lost 2 bases. CDR3: CASSVQGAYNEQFF. CDR3 coding DNA: TGTGCCAGCAGTGTACAGGGGGCCTACAATGAGCAGTTCTTC.

A note on this clone: Other DNA sequences in the sample encode the same CDR3. J is TRBJ2-5 and V is TRBV29-1, with 8 bases fitting TRBD1. After removal of 5 bases from V and 3 bases from J, the junction contained 2 bases not matched to a gene. The CDR3 covers 12 residues. Germline V gives CDR1 SQVTM, CDR2 ANQGSEA. The CDR3 reads CSVLTGEETQYF. As DNA, the CDR3 is TGCAGCGTTCTGACAGGGGAAGAGACCCAGTACTTC.

The chain is built from TRBV6-5 and TRBJ2-7, with TRBD1 matching 8 bases. Germline V gene lookup returns CDR1 MNHEY and CDR2 SVGAGI. CDR3 size: 15 residues. V lost 6 bases, J lost 2 bases, and 9 bases stayed unmatched. This chain's CDR3 is CASSPQGAVPYEQYF. The CDR3 nucleotides read TGTGCCAGCAGCCCCCAGGGGGCCGTACCCTACGAGCAGTACTTC.

The CDR3 nucleotides are TGTGCCAGCAGTCTTCGGACTAGGCCAGCTGGGGACGAGCAGTACTTC. Translation: CASSLRTRPAGDEQYF. V gene TRBV27 combines with J gene TRBJ2-7; 7 nucleotides line up with TRBD2. The CDR3 consists of 16 residues. The J segment lost 5 bases and the V segment lost 5 bases, leaving 15 bases of the junction unmatched. In germline, CDR1 is MNHEY, CDR2 SMNVEV (reference sequence).

CDR3: CATSRDNTGSHYGYTF. In nucleotides, the CDR3 is TGTGCCACCAGCAGAGATAATACGGGTTCACACTATGGCTACACCTTC. The genes are TRBV15 and TRBJ1-2; D remains ambiguous. The CDR3 is 16 residues long. V was pared by 0 bases and J by 3 bases, with 14 bases between. Germline-derived CDR1 and CDR2 are LNHNV and YYDKDF (reference sequence).

The rearrangement uses TRBV6-1 and TRBJ1-2, with D possibly matching TRBD1 (6 bases). The CDR3 is made up of 15 amino acids. Germline CDR1 reads MNHNS; CDR2 reads SASEGT. V was shortened by 0 bases and J by 4 bases, with 12 bases between the two germline ends. CDR3 loop: CASSEAYREGYGYTF. The DNA for the CDR3 is TGTGCCAGCAGTGAAGCTTACAGGGAGGGCTATGGCTACACCTTC.

This chain uses TRBV21-1 with TRBJ1-4. TRBV21-1 is noted as a pseudogene. The CDR3 loop spans 15 amino acids. The CDR3 region is CASSKPGKKDEKLFF. CDR3 DNA: TGTGCCAGCAGCAAACCGGGGAAGAAAGATGAAAAACTGTTTTTT.

The chain combines TRBV5-1 with TRBJ2-7; 8 nucleotides agree with TRBD2. Germline V gene data show CDR1 as SGHRS and CDR2 as YFSETQ. The V segment lost 3 bases and the J segment 0 bases; nucleotides outside the gene matches: 8. The CDR3 has 16 residues. CDR3 in amino acids: CASSSGGRQISYEQYF. For the CDR3, the DNA is TGCGCCAGCAGCTCGGGGGGGAGACAGATCTCCTACGAGCAGTACTTC.

To note about this clone: Sequence at one end of the junction differs from germline and may be a read error. This rearrangement joins TRBV7-9 to TRBJ1-5; D gene ambiguous. The length of the CDR3 is 14 residues. The germline V gene encodes CDR1 SEHNR and CDR2 FQNEAQ (reference sequence). CDR3 coding DNA: TGTGCCAGTAGCTCTGTTTATAGCAATCAGCCCCAGCATTTT. This sequence encodes CASSSVYSNQPQHF.

The chain carries TRBV19 and TRBJ2-6, with D possibly being TRBD2 (6 bases). V was shortened by 7 bases and J by 0 bases, with 10 bases between the two germline ends. This CDR3 spans 15 amino acids. Looked up from germline, CDR1 is LNHDA and CDR2 is SQIVND (reference sequence). This CDR3 reads CASKEGPSGANVLTF. DNA for the CDR3: TGTGCCAGTAAGGAGGGGCCCTCTGGGGCCAACGTCCTGACTTTC.

This chain joins TRBV5-1 and TRBJ2-5, with TRBD1 matching over 9 bases. Germline V gene lookup returns CDR1 SGHRS and CDR2 YFSETQ. The trim removed 3 bases at V and 5 bases at J, leaving 8 bases unmatched. The CDR3 spans 15 residues. CDR3 loop: CASSSITGGRETQYF. The CDR3 DNA is TGCGCCAGCAGCTCTATTACAGGGGGCCGGGAGACCCAGTACTTC.

This clone was seen only a few times. The V call is TRBV30, the J call TRBJ1-5; tentative D call: TRBD1 (6 bases). Trimming took off 3 bases at V and 2 bases at J, with 8 bases between the two ends. The CDR3 consists of 13 residues. Germline CDR1 is GTSNPN and CDR2 is SVGIG (reference sequence). The CDR3 DNA reads as TGTGCCTGGAGGGGGGGGCGCAATCAGCCCCAGCATTTT. Translation gives CAWRGGRNQPQHF.

The chain employs TRBV18 and TRBJ2-7; no clear D. The CDR3 consists of 13 residues. The V gene lost 9 bases and the J gene lost 5 bases, with 17 bases spanning the gap. The V gene's germline CDR1 is KGHSH and CDR2 LQKENI. For the CDR3, the DNA is TGTGCCAGTCCGCTCCCCGGTAGCAACGAGCAGTACTTC. Its translation: CASPLPGSNEQYF.

The V call is TRBV7-3, the J call TRBJ2-1; TRBD2 agrees at 8 bases. The CDR3 is made up of 15 amino acids. Germline V CDR1 and CDR2: SGHTA, FQGTGA. V shed 2 bases and J 6 bases; nucleotides not matched to a gene: 6. CDR3 residues: CASSLEGLAGNEQFF. CDR3 nucleotide sequence: TGTGCCAGCAGCTTAGAAGGACTAGCCGGCAATGAGCAGTTCTTC.

This rearrangement joins TRBV5-1 to TRBJ1-5; 7 bases fit TRBD1. Per the germline V gene, CDR1 is SGHRS and CDR2 is YFSETQ. This CDR3 comprises 15 residues. V lost 0 bases to trimming and J lost 4 bases; unmatched junction nucleotides: 4. The CDR3 loop is CASSLEGAWNQPQHF. Written as DNA, the CDR3 is TGCGCCAGCAGCTTGGAGGGGGCTTGGAATCAGCCCCAGCATTTT. The full variable domain, with the rest looked up from reference TRBV5-1 and TRBJ1-5, is KAGVTQTPRYLIKTRGQQVTLSCSPISGHRSVSWYQQTPGQGLQFLFEYFSETQRNKGNFPGRFSGRQFSNSRSEMNVSTLELGDSALYLCASSLEGAWNQPQHFGDGTRLSIL.

The chain employs TRBV5-1 and TRBJ2-5, with unresolved D. The CDR3 spans 14 residues. Trimming cost V 2 bases and J 2 bases, with 10 bases left between them. CDR1 and CDR2 from the germline V gene are SGHRS and YFSETQ. DNA for the CDR3: TGCGCCAGCAGCTTCGGAGATAAACAAGAGACCCAGTACTTC. Its protein product is CASSFGDKQETQYF.

This clone was detected only once. The chain has TRBV11-1 and TRBJ2-7, with 8 positions matching TRBD1. Germline V gene sequence: CDR1 SGHAT, CDR2 FQDESV (reference sequence). The J segment lost 0 bases and the V segment lost 5 bases, leaving 6 bases of the junction unmatched. The CDR3 sequence is 15 residues long. The DNA of the CDR3 is TGTGCCAGCAGCGGTCGAGACAGGGGCTCCTACGAGCAGTACTTC. This sequence encodes CASSGRDRGSYEQYF.

This CDR3 is CASSKPGQTDTQYF. The CDR3 region has the DNA TGTGCCAGCAGCAAACCGGGACAGACAGATACGCAGTATTTT. The chain is built from TRBV9 and TRBJ2-3; 7 nucleotides align to TRBD1. V gave up 4 bases and J gave up 3 bases; unmatched junction bases: 5. The germline gives CDR1 SGDLS, CDR2 YYNGEE. This CDR3 has 14 amino acids.

V usage is TRBV14 and J usage is TRBJ2-5; D is uncertain. In germline, CDR1 is SGHDN, CDR2 FVKESK. The V end lost 2 bases, the J end lost 5 bases, and 12 bases lay between the germline ends. The CDR3 extends over 14 amino acids. CDR3 in DNA: TGTGCCAGCAGCCAAATGCCGGTCATGGAGACCCAGTACTTC. Protein product: CASSQMPVMETQYF.